A single sample gave rise to the 20 T cell receptor beta chains below, sequenced in a study of cytomegalovirus exposure and HLA in healthy donors (dated 2017 in TCRdb). The method behind the library was the immunoSEQ multiplex PCR assay. TCRdb retrieved this table from immuneACCESS and kept in-frame rearrangements only. Not all clones are present; in checked studies, unresolved V genes account for under half, and no reason is known for the remainder. This sample gives 150,000 or so clones in total; about 86% of them show up just once. The biggest ten clones account for 20% to 25% of the sample. The specimen was PBMCs. The receptors stem from a man aged 18 to 29 in good health and CMV-seropositive.

The CDR3 region is CASSQYFGTTSGREDTQYF. For the CDR3, the DNA is TGCGCCAGCAGCCAATATTTCGGCACGACTAGCGGGAGAGAGGATACGCAGTATTTT. V is TRBV4-3 and J is TRBJ2-3, with 12 bases matching TRBD2. The CDR3 spans 19 residues. Germline V CDR1 and CDR2: LGHNA, YSLEER. Trimming took 2 bases from V and 6 from J; bases not matched to a gene: 15.

This chain joins TRBV27 and TRBJ1-6; 7 nucleotides line up with TRBD1. V was clipped by 6 bases and J by 6 bases; unmatched bases: 5. Germline assignment: CDR1 MNHEY and CDR2 SMNVEV (reference sequence). The CDR3 contains 14 residues. The CDR3 region is CASSLQGINSPLHF. DNA of the CDR3: TGTGCCAGCAGCCTACAGGGGATTAATTCACCCCTCCACTTT.

This clone came up once. V is TRBV27 and J is TRBJ2-5; tentative D call: TRBD2 (6 bases). The J call may be faulty, since TRBJ2-7 better matches the DNA end. Germline CDR1 is MNHEY and CDR2 is SMNVEV (reference sequence). This CDR3 has 14 residues. The CDR3 DNA is TGTGCCAGCTCCCAGAGCGGGCAACCCTACGAGCAGTACTTC. Translation gives CASSQSGQPYEQYF.

The V gene is TRBV5-6, the J gene TRBJ1-2; 10 bases fit TRBD1. CDR1 and CDR2 (germline): SGHDT, YYEEEE. Trimming at V came to 4 bases and at J to 4 bases, leaving 10 bases not matched to a gene. The CDR3 loop spans 16 amino acids. CDR3 sequence (DNA): TGTGCCAGCAGCCAGAAGACAGGGGGCCTCCTCTATGGCTACACCTTC. Residues: CASSQKTGGLLYGYTF. Full variable domain (rest looked up from reference TRBV5-6 and TRBJ1-2): DAGVTQSPTHLIKTRGQQVTLRCSPKSGHDTVSWYQQALGQGPQFIFQYYEEEERQRGNFPDRFSGHQFPNYSSELNVNALLLGDSALYLCASSQKTGGLLYGYTFGSGTRLTVV.

The rearrangement joins TRBV13 to TRBJ1-2, with D possibly TRBD1 on 5 matching bases. The CDR3 sequence is 16 residues long. Germline V gives CDR1 PRHDT, CDR2 FYEKMQ (reference sequence). Trimming stripped 6 bases from V and 8 bases from J, with 25 bases between. CDR3 region: CASSLNPDSDLLGYTF. The CDR3 nucleotides read TGTGCCAGCAGTTTAAACCCCGACAGTGACCTATTAGGCTACACCTTC.

This clone showed up just once. The rearrangement uses TRBV5-8 and TRBJ2-1; tentative D call: TRBD1 (5 bases). CDR3 length: 15 residues. With 0 bases removed from V and 4 bases from J, the gap between germline ends came to 11 bases. The germline gives CDR1 SGHTS, CDR2 YDEGEE. The CDR3 DNA follows: TGTGCCAGCAGCTTGGGCCCAGGGCTATACAATGAGCAGTTCTTC. Protein: CASSLGPGLYNEQFF.

V and J are TRBV29-1 and TRBJ1-2, with D possibly TRBD1 on 5 matching bases. Germline CDR1 reads SQVTM; CDR2 reads ANQGSEA. The CDR3 consists of 12 residues. With 4 bases removed from V and 4 bases from J, the gap between germline ends came to 10 bases. The CDR3 loop is CSVVQGGYGYTF. In nucleotides, the CDR3 is TGCAGCGTTGTCCAGGGAGGCTATGGCTACACCTTC.

The chain carries TRBV19 and TRBJ1-5; D uncertain. Germline V lookup: CDR1 LNHDA, CDR2 SQIVND (reference sequence). The CDR3 runs to 13 residues. Trimming took 6 bases from V and 5 from J, leaving 11 bases between them. This CDR3 reads CASSLTPYQPQHF. CDR3 nucleotides: TGTGCCAGTAGCTTAACACCCTATCAGCCCCAGCATTTT.

The rearrangement links TRBV5-6 to TRBJ2-1, with TRBD2 as a possible D gene (6 bases). The V end was cut by 0 bases, the J end by 2 bases, with 12 bases between. From germline, CDR1 is SGHDT and CDR2 YYEEEE. The CDR3 contains 16 residues. The CDR3 coding sequence is TGTGCCAGCAGCTTGGGGGCGGGGACGGCCTACAATGAGCAGTTCTTC. Its protein product is CASSLGAGTAYNEQFF.

The chain joins TRBV7-2 to TRBJ2-1; 9 bases match TRBD1. Germline loops: CDR1 SGHTA, CDR2 FQGNSA. The CDR3 contains 15 residues. V was clipped by 5 bases and J by 5 bases; unmatched bases: 7. The DNA of the CDR3 is TGTGCCAGCAGCGTGACCGGGACAGGGAACAATGAGCAGTTCTTC. Amino acids: CASSVTGTGNNEQFF.

The CDR3 reads CASSPTSGSNGSPYNEQFF. CDR3 in DNA: TGCGCCAGCAGCCCTACTAGCGGGAGTAACGGGAGCCCCTACAATGAGCAGTTCTTC. This chain connects TRBV5-1 to TRBJ2-1; 11 bases are shared with TRBD2. CDR1 and CDR2 from the germline V gene are SGHRS and YFSETQ. The CDR3 is 19 amino acids. Losses at the gene ends were 4 bases for V and 2 bases for J; bases not matched to a gene: 14.

The table lists this clone with a few counts. The rearrangement joins TRBV19 to TRBJ1-2, with 9 bases matching TRBD1. The J segment lost 2 bases and the V segment lost 3 bases, leaving 7 bases of the junction unmatched. The CDR3 length is 16 residues. Germline V gives CDR1 LNHDA, CDR2 SQIVND (reference sequence). The CDR3 coding sequence is TGTGCCAGTAGTATTGGGTGGGGACAGGGCAACTATGGCTACACCTTC. It yields the protein CASSIGWGQGNYGYTF.

The chain has TRBV5-6 and TRBJ2-5; 10 bases align to TRBD1. CDR1 and CDR2 (germline): SGHDT, YYEEEE. There are 15 residues in the CDR3. The ends lost 4 bases at V and 5 bases at J; junction bases unmatched: 8. This CDR3 reads CASSTTGGAQETQYF. As DNA, the CDR3 is TGTGCCAGCAGCACGACAGGGGGCGCGCAGGAGACCCAGTACTTC.

The sample holds one count of this clone. The gene calls are TRBV11-3 and TRBJ2-2, with 8 bases aligning to TRBD1. CDR1 and CDR2 from the germline V gene are SGHNT and YENEEA. CDR3 length equals 16 residues. The V gene end was trimmed by 5 bases and the J gene end by 0 bases; junction bases not matched to a gene: 5. CDR3 sequence reads: CASSQRQGTNTGELFF. In DNA, the CDR3 is TGTGCCAGCAGCCAGCGACAGGGGACGAACACCGGGGAGCTGTTTTTT.

The chain has TRBV27 and TRBJ1-1; 12 positions match TRBD1. Germline CDR1 reads MNHEY; CDR2 reads SMNVEV (reference sequence). V gave up 5 bases and J gave up 5 bases; unmatched junction bases: 6. The CDR3 is 15 residues long. The DNA of the CDR3 is TGTGCCAGCAGTAGGGACAGGGGGCGAAGTACTGAAGCTTTCTTT. This codes for CASSRDRGRSTEAFF.

The table lists this clone with a count of one. V is TRBV2 and J is TRBJ2-3; 12 bases line up with TRBD2. The V and J ends lost 9 bases and 4 bases, in that order; junction bases with no gene match: 2. This CDR3 region has 13 residues. Per germline, CDR1 SNHLY and CDR2 FYNNEI. The CDR3 reads CARRTSGADTQYF. The CDR3 nucleotides read TGTGCCAGGAGGACTAGCGGGGCAGATACGCAGTATTTT.

In regard to this clone: The identical CDR3 is also encoded by other nucleotide sequences in the sample. The genes are TRBV5-1 and TRBJ2-1; weak D call: TRBD2 (5 bases). This CDR3 region has 15 residues. In germline, CDR1 is SGHRS, CDR2 YFSETQ. V was cut by 0 bases and J by 0 bases, with 7 bases left in between. The CDR3 nucleotides are TGCGCCAGCAGCTTGGTAGAGGGCTCCTACAATGAGCAGTTCTTC. Amino acids: CASSLVEGSYNEQFF.

This clone came up a few times. The V call is TRBV1, the J call TRBJ1-5. TRBV1 is designated a pseudogene. This CDR3 has 19 amino acids. CDR3 DNA sequence: TGCACCAGCAGCCAAGATGGGGGGCAGGGGAGGGCCCTAAATCAGCCCCAGCATTTT. It translates to CTSSQDGGQGRALNQPQHF.

The chain links TRBV7-2 to TRBJ1-2; D not resolved. Trimming shortened V by 4 bases and J by 8 bases, and 14 bases separated the two germline ends. CDR1 SGHTA and CDR2 FQGNSA come from the germline V gene. This CDR3 has 13 amino acids. DNA for the CDR3: TGTGCCAGCAGCTACTCCTTCTCGGGAGGCTACACCTTC. Encoded protein: CASSYSFSGGYTF.

This clone was detected only once. This rearrangement joins TRBV19 to TRBJ1-2; 7 bases line up with TRBD1. The CDR3 runs to 14 residues. V lost 3 bases and J lost 2; bases outside the gene matches: 3. CDR1 is LNHDA and CDR2 is SQIVND in the germline V gene (reference sequence). The DNA of the CDR3 is TGTGCCAGTAGTATTGCAGGGGGAAACTATGGCTACACCTTC. Translated: CASSIAGGNYGYTF.